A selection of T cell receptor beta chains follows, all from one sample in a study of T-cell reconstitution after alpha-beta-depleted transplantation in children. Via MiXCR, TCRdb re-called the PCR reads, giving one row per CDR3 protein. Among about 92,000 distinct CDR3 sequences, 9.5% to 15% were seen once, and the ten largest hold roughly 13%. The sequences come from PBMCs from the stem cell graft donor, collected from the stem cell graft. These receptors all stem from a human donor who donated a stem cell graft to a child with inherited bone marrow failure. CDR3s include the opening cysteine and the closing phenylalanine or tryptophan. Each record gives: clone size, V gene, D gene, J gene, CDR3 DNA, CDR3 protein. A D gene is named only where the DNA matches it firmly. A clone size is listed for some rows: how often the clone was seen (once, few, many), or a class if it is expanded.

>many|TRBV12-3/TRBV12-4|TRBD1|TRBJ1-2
TGTGCCAGCAGCAGAACCGGGACAGCCGTGGGCTACACCTTC
CASSRTGTAVGYTF
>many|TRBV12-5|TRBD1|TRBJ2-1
TGTGCTAGTGGTTTGCACCGACAGGGGTGGTCCTACAATGAGCAGTTCTTC
CASGLHRQGWSYNEQFF
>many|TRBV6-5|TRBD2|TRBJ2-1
TGTGCCAGCAGTTACTCGACTAGCGGAGAGGGGACTTACAACAATGAGCAGTTCTTC
CASSYSTSGEGTYNNEQFF
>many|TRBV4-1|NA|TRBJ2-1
TGCGCCAGCAGCCAATTAATAGTGTCCATTGAGCAGTTCTTC
CASSQLIVSIEQFF
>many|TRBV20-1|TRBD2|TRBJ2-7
TGCAGTGCCCCTACCGGTGGGGCTAGCGGTATCTACGAGCAGTACTTC
CSAPTGGASGIYEQYF
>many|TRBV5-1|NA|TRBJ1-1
TGCGCCAGCAGCTTTCCGGGCGGTGAAGCTTTCTTT
CASSFPGGEAFF
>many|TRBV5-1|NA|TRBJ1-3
TGCGCCAGCAGCTTGGCTGGCGGGGTACAGGGAAACACCATATATTTT
CASSLAGGVQGNTIYF
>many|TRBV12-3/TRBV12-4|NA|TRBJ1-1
TGTGCCAGCAGTCGAACATCCGCTGAAGCTTTCTTT
CASSRTSAEAFF
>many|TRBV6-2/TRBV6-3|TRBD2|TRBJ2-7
TGTGCCAGCAGTTACCGGGGACTAGCGGGAGGAACCTACGAGCAGTACTTC
CASSYRGLAGGTYEQYF
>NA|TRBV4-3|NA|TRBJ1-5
TGCGCCAGCAGCCAAGACGCGGGAGGGGTCGGGCAGCCCCAGCATTTT
CASSQDAGGVGQPQHF
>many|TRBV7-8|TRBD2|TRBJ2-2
TGTGCCAGCAGCCCCTGGACTAGTTCCGGGGAGCTGTTTTTT
CASSPWTSSGELFF
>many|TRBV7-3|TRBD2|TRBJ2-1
TGTGCCAGCAGCTTACTTACTAGCGGGAGGCTATACAATGAGCAGTTCTTC
CASSLLTSGRLYNEQFF
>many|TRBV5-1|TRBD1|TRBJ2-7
TGCGCCAGCAGCTTGGCCCCGGGACAGGCCTACGAGCAGTACTTC
CASSLAPGQAYEQYF
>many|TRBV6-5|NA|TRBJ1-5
TGTGCCAGCAGTCCCCGGAGGGGAGGGGTTTGGAATCAGCCCCAGCATTTT
CASSPRRGGVWNQPQHF
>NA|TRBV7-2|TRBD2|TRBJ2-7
TGTGCCAGCAGCTTTGTGGCGGGGGGCTCCTACGAGCAGTACTTC
CASSFVAGGSYEQYF
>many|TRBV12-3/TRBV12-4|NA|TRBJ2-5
TGTGCCAGCAGTCCCGGGCCCCGAGAGACCCAGTACTTC
CASSPGPRETQYF